This TCR beta chain was sequenced for a study of blood T cells in healthy people across ages. Germline-derived CDR1 and CDR2 are SGHRS and YFSETQ. The CDR3 contains 17 residues. The ends lost 1 base at V and 0 bases at J; junction bases unmatched: 9. A sample-barcoded 5' primer and a J-beta primer mix were used in a second PCR of roughly 7 to 12 cycles. MiXCR was run by TCRdb on the 5' RACE reads, yielding one entry per CDR3 protein. Here the sample spans 800,000 to 950,000 distinct CDR3 sequences, 25% to 35% being singletons. These data were likewise used in another study, on T cells of mothers and their children.

The receptor was derived from a woman between 35 and 50 years old in good health. The chain uses TRBV5-1 and TRBJ2-5; 7 bases agree with TRBD2. Source material: blood. In nucleotides, the CDR3 is TGCGCCAGCAGCTTGAACCCCGAGCGGGGAAACCAAGAGACCCAGTACTTC. Its protein is CASSLNPERGNQETQYF.